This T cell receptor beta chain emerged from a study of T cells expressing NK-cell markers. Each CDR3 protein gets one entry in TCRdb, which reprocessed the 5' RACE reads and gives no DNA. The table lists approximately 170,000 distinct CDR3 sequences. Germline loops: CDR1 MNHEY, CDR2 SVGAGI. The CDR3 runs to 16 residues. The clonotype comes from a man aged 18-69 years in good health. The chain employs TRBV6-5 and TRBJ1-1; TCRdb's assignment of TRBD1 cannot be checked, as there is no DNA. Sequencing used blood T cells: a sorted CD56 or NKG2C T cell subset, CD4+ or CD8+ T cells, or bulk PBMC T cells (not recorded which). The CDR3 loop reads CASSYWPSGENTEAFF.